Detailed here is one TCR beta chain. This table comes from immunoSEQ multiplex PCR, and its TCRdb copy is limited to in-frame clones, with some not included. The table has some 30,000 clones, about nine tenths seen once; the top ten hold around 50%. This sample was taken from a study of lymphopenia after photon versus proton radiotherapy. V was trimmed by 3 bases and J by 4 bases, leaving 10 bases between them. CDR1 is SGHDN and CDR2 is FVKESK in the germline V gene. This CDR3 region has 14 residues. The TCR originated in a woman between 55 and 75 years old with cholangiocarcinoma. Some clones in this sample may be carry-over from other donors' samples. This specimen was peripheral blood, taken from a patient treated with proton-based radiotherapy. V and J are TRBV14 and TRBJ2-1; D is unresolved. CDR3 sequence: CASSQLHGYNEQFF. CDR3 coding DNA: TGTGCCAGCAGCCAGCTACATGGTTACAATGAGCAGTTCTTC.